These 15 T cell receptor beta chains were sequenced from one sample in a study of identical twins. From the 5' RACE reads, TCRdb called clonotypes with MiXCR, one entry per CDR3 protein. The sample consists of fewer than 650,000 distinct CDR3 sequences, roughly 7.1% of them appearing once. These same data were also listed under a study on yellow fever vaccine responses in identical twins.

The sample was PBMCs. The receptors originated from a young woman in good health.

This chain links TRBV29-1 with TRBJ2-3; 8 bases fit TRBD1. This CDR3 contains 14 residues. The germline V gene encodes CDR1 SQVTM and CDR2 ANQGSEA. Trimming at V came to 8 bases and at J to 0 bases, leaving 7 bases not matched to a gene. The CDR3 DNA is TGCAGCTACCCTCAGGGGGCGAGCACAGATACGCAGTATTTT. Protein product: CSYPQGASTDTQYF.

This clonotype occurred many times. The rearrangement uses TRBV5-1 and TRBJ2-7; the match to TRBD1 covers 7 bases. The V and J ends lost 4 bases and 7 bases, in that order; junction bases with no gene match: 14. Germline lookup yields CDR1 SGHRS and CDR2 YFSETQ. There are 15 residues in the CDR3. This chain's CDR3 is CASSLGDSLPTEQYF. The CDR3 region has the DNA TGCGCCAGCAGCCTGGGGGACAGCCTTCCTACGGAGCAGTACTTC.

V usage is TRBV3-1 and J usage is TRBJ2-4; 8 bases are shared with TRBD1. The CDR3 extends over 15 amino acids. Germline trimming cut 3 bases from V and 6 bases from J; bases unmatched to any gene: 7. The germline CDR1 and CDR2 sequences are LGHDT and YNNKEL (reference sequence). The CDR3 coding sequence is TGTGCCAGCAGCCACCGCCGGGACAGGTCAAACATTCAGTACTTC. As protein: CASSHRRDRSNIQYF.

The genes are TRBV5-1 and TRBJ2-1, with TRBD2 matching 7 bases. In germline, CDR1 is SGHRS, CDR2 YFSETQ. The CDR3 spans 12 residues. V lost 4 bases to trimming and J lost 11 bases; unmatched junction nucleotides: 6. CDR3 in DNA: TGCGCCAGCAGCGGGGGGGTGTTCCAGCAGTTCTTC. Its translation is CASSGGVFQQFF. The full variable domain, with the rest looked up from reference TRBV5-1 and TRBJ2-1, is KAGVTQTPRYLIKTRGQQVTLSCSPISGHRSVSWYQQTPGQGLQFLFEYFSETQRNKGNFPGRFSGRQFSNSRSEMNVSTLELGDSALYLCASSGGVFQQFFGPGTRLTVL.

This clonotype was picked up many times. The chain joins TRBV7-2 to TRBJ2-5; tentative D call: TRBD2 (5 bases). This CDR3 comprises 17 residues. Germline V lookup: CDR1 SGHTA, CDR2 FQGNSA. The V and J ends lost 2 bases and 1 base respectively, with 17 bases between them. This CDR3 reads CASSLSAVLTTQETQYF. CDR3 nucleotide sequence: TGTGCCAGCAGCTTATCAGCGGTTCTCACAACCCAAGAGACCCAGTACTTC.

In its sample, this clonotype was seen a few times. The chain carries TRBV13 and TRBJ2-7, with 7 bases fitting TRBD1. Germline CDR1 is PRHDT and CDR2 is FYEKMQ (reference sequence). V dropped 4 bases and J dropped 4; count of bases not matched to a gene: 10. The CDR3 is made up of 15 amino acids. CDR3 coding DNA: TGTGCCAGCAGCTATATGTCGGGACAGCCATACGAGCAGTACTTC. Translated: CASSYMSGQPYEQYF.

This clonotype showed up just a few times. This chain connects TRBV5-1 to TRBJ2-7; D gene unclear. This CDR3 region has 13 residues. The V end was cut by 0 bases, the J end by 5 bases, with 9 bases between. Germline V gene lookup returns CDR1 SGHRS and CDR2 YFSETQ. The CDR3 loop is CASSLGAGDEQYV. DNA for the CDR3: TGCGCCAGCAGCTTGGGGGCAGGCGACGAGCAGTACGTC.

This clonotype appeared many times. The V gene is TRBV12-3 or TRBV12-4, the J gene TRBJ2-3, with 7 bases aligning to TRBD2. V shed 5 bases and J 1 base; nucleotides not matched to a gene: 6. CDR3 length: 15 residues. The CDR3 sequence is CASSMSGARTDTQYF. The CDR3 bases are TGTGCCAGCAGTATGAGCGGGGCGCGCACAGATACGCAGTATTTT.

The chain links TRBV12-3 or TRBV12-4 to TRBJ2-7, with a possible D match to TRBD1 (6 bases). CDR3 length equals 17 residues. V gave up 3 bases and J gave up 1 base, with 19 bases separating them. DNA of the CDR3: TGTGCCAGCAGTTTTAACCCCTTGGGCAGGGGATCCTACGAGCAGTACTTC. It is translated as CASSFNPLGRGSYEQYF.

This clonotype was detected many times. V usage is TRBV5-1 and J usage is TRBJ2-5, with D unclear. The ends were cut back, 5 bases at V and 5 bases at J, with 13 bases in the middle. Germline V gives CDR1 SGHRS, CDR2 YFSETQ. The CDR3 loop spans 13 amino acids. The DNA of the CDR3 is TGCGCCAGCAGTTCCAGGTGGTTGGAGACCCAGTACTTC. Its translation is CASSSRWLETQYF. Supplemented by reference TRBV5-1 and TRBJ2-5, the full variable domain reads KAGVTQTPRYLIKTRGQQVTLSCSPISGHRSVSWYQQTPGQGLQFLFEYFSETQRNKGNFPGRFSGRQFSNSRSEMNVSTLELGDSALYLCASSSRWLETQYFGPGTRLLVL.

This clonotype occurred many times. This rearrangement joins TRBV12-3 or TRBV12-4 to TRBJ2-3; unclear D gene. This CDR3 spans 15 amino acids. Trimming left V 4 bases short and J 2 bases short, with 13 bases between. For the CDR3, the DNA is TGTGCCAGCAGTTCTGGTAGCTTAGACACAGATACGCAGTATTTT. It codes for CASSSGSLDTDTQYF.

The chain uses TRBV5-1 and TRBJ2-3; 10 nucleotides match TRBD2. This CDR3 is 17 amino acids long. The V and J ends lost 4 bases and 4 bases, in that order; junction bases with no gene match: 12. Germline CDR1 is SGHRS and CDR2 is YFSETQ. DNA for the CDR3: TGCGCCAGCAGCCGGCCCTCGGAGGGACTAGCGCCAGATACGCAGTATTTT. Its protein is CASSRPSEGLAPDTQYF.

This clonotype was found a few times. V gene TRBV28 combines with J gene TRBJ2-2; no definite D call. The CDR3 loop spans 14 amino acids. V lost 5 bases to trimming and J lost 1 base, with 8 bases between them. Germline CDR1 reads MDHEN; CDR2 reads SYDVKM. CDR3 DNA sequence: TGTGCCAGCAGTACCGTGATGAACACCGGGGAGCTGTTTTTT. Amino acids: CASSTVMNTGELFF.

The chain has TRBV6-5 and TRBJ2-5, with D unclear. Trimming stripped 2 bases from V and 5 bases from J, with 6 bases between. Germline lookup yields CDR1 MNHEY and CDR2 SVGAGI. This CDR3 is built from 12 residues. The CDR3 region has the DNA TGTGCCAGCAGTTACGTTGGGGAGACCCAGTACTTC. Protein: CASSYVGETQYF.

This clonotype was counted ten times or more. The V and J genes are TRBV10-3 and TRBJ2-5; D unresolved. CDR1 is ENHRY, CDR2 SYGVKD, per germline. CDR3 length: 13 amino acids. The V gene lost 3 bases and the J gene lost 5 bases, with 10 bases spanning the gap. This chain's CDR3 is CAISEVPAETQYF. The CDR3 DNA reads as TGTGCCATCAGTGAAGTTCCAGCGGAGACCCAGTACTTC.